A selection of T cell receptor beta chains follows, all from one sample in a study of cytomegalovirus exposure and HLA in healthy donors. The repertoire was sequenced with immunoSEQ multiplex PCR; TCRdb's copy has only in-frame clones and lacks some. There are fewer than 400,000 clones in the sample; 88% occur only once, and around 0.88% lies in the top ten. Sequencing was carried out using PBMCs. The source is a man aged 25 to 45 in good health and CMV-seronegative. Each CDR3 is given with its conserved first and last residue. The D gene is left open where the match is weak. Rows give clone size only sometimes, using once, few, many, or a class for an expanded clone.

d_gene,v_gene,abundance,j_gene,CDR3nt,CDR3aa
.,TRBV5-6,.,TRBJ2-3,TGTGCCAGCAGCTTGATGAGACTTCCACATACGCAGTATTTT,CASSLMRLPHTQYF
TRBD1,TRBV28,.,TRBJ1-2,TGTGCCAGCAGTTCCCACGGGACAGACGGGGACTATGGCTACACCTTC,CASSSHGTDGDYGYTF
TRBD1,TRBV29-1,.,TRBJ1-2,TGCAGCCTCACCAGGGACAGGGAGATATATGGCTACACCTTC,CSLTRDREIYGYTF
.,TRBV5-1,.,TRBJ1-3,TGCGCCAGCAGCCCGGGAGGCCGGAACTCTGGAAACACCATATATTTT,CASSPGGRNSGNTIYF
.,TRBV7-9,.,TRBJ1-3,TGTGCCAGCAGCTCCAACCCCCCGGGACTCATTCGTGGAAACACCATATATTTT,CASSSNPPGLIRGNTIYF
.,TRBV5-5,.,TRBJ1-2,TGTGCCAGCAGCTTGGAGGACAGTCTAAACTATGGCTACACCTTC,CASSLEDSLNYGYTF
TRBD1,TRBV5-4,.,TRBJ1-5,TGTGCCAGCAGCCTAGGGACAGACAATCAGCCCCAGCATTTT,CASSLGTDNQPQHF
.,TRBV4-3,once,TRBJ2-2,TGCGCCAGCAGCCAAGATCTGTTAGGGGGCACCGGGGAGCTGTTTTTT,CASSQDLLGGTGELFF
.,TRBV10-3,.,TRBJ1-6,TGTGCCATCAGTGAAACTTCCAGAGGTTCACCCCTCCACTTT,CAISETSRGSPLHF
TRBD2,TRBV5-1,.,TRBJ2-1,TGCGCCAGCAGGGGCGGGGGGATGAGCTCCTACAATGAGCAGTTCTTC,CASRGGGMSSYNEQFF
.,TRBV19,.,TRBJ1-4,TGTGCCAGTAGTATAGGGGGCACCGATAATGAAAAACTGTTTTTT,CASSIGGTDNEKLFF